The source of this TCR beta chain is a study of T-cell reconstitution after alpha-beta-depleted transplantation in children. A few counts support this clonotype. This sample's TCRbeta library carried unique molecular identifier barcodes. TCRdb ran MiXCR on the PCR reads and lists one entry per CDR3 protein. This sample has about 400,000 distinct CDR3 sequences, with roughly 20% found just once. This CDR3 region has 18 residues. Germline V gene data show CDR1 as SGHRS and CDR2 as YFSETQ. V was pared by 4 bases and J by 3 bases, with 9 bases of the junction left unmatched. This TCR was recovered from a human donor who donated a stem cell graft to a child with acute myeloid leukemia. The rearrangement links TRBV5-1 to TRBJ2-2, with TRBD2 identical over 13 bases. The sample consisted of PBMCs from the stem cell graft donor, taken from the stem cell graft. The CDR3 DNA reads as TGCGCCAGCAGCGGGGGACTAGCGGGAATAGGAGACACCGGGGAGCTGTTTTTT. Its translation: CASSGGLAGIGDTGELFF. The full variable domain, its missing parts supplied by reference TRBV5-1 and TRBJ2-2, is KAGVTQTPRYLIKTRGQQVTLSCSPISGHRSVSWYQQTPGQGLQFLFEYFSETQRNKGNFPGRFSGRQFSNSRSEMNVSTLELGDSALYLCASSGGLAGIGDTGELFFGEGSRLTVL.